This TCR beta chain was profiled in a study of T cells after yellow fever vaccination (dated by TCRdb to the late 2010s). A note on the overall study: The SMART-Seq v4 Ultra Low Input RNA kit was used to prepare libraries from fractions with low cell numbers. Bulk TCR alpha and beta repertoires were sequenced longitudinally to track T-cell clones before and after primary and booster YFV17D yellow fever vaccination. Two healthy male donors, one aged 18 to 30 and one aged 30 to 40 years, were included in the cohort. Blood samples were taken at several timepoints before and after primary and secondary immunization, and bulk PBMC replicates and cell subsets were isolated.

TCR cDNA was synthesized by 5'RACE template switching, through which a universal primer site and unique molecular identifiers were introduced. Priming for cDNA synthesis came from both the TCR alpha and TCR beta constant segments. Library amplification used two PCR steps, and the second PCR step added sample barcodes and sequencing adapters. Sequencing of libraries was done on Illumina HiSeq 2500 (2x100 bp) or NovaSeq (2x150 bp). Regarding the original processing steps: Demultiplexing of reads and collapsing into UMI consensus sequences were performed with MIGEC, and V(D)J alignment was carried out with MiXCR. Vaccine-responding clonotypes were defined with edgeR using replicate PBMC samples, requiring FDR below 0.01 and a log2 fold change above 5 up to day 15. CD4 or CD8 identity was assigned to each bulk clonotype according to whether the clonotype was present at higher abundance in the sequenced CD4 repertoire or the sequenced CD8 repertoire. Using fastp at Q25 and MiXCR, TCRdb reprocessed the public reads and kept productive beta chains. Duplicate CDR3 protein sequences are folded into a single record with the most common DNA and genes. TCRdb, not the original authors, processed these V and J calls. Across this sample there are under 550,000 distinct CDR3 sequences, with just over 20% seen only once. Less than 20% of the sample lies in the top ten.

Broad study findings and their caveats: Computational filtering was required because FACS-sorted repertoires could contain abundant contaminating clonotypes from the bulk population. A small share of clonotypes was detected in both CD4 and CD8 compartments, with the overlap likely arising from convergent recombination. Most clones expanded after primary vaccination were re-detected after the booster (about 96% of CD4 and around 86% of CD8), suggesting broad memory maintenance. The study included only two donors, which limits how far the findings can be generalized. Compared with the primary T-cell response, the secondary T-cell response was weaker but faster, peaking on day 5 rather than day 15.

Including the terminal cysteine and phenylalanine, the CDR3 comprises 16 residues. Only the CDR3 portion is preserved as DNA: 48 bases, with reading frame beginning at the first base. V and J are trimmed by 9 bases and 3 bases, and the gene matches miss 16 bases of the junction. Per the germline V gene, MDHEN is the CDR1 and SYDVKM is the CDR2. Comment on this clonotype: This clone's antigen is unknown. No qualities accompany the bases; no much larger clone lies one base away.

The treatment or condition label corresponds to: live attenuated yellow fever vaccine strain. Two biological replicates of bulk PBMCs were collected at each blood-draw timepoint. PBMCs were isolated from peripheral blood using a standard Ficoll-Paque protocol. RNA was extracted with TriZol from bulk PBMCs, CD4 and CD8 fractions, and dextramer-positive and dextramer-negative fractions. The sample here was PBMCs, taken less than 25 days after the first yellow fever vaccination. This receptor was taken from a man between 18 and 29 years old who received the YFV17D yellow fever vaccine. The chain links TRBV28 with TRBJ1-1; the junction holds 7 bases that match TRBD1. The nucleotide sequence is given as TGTGCCAGTCGCCAGGGGGACCGTACCCTTTACACTGAAGCTTTCTTT. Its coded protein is CASRQGDRTLYTEAFF.